This T cell receptor beta chain was sequenced in a study of cytomegalovirus exposure and HLA in healthy donors. Study findings and constraints: HLA allele associations emerged for about 18,000 TCR beta sequences in a later analysis, at 0.05 false discovery rate. It was reported that TCR beta sequences correctly inferred the HLA-A and HLA-B alleles for most subjects. CMV serostatus was the only recorded immune exposure for donors. Later on, a genetic analysis was performed. It linked a missense variant in DCLRE1C with V- and J-gene trimming of TCR beta.

This clone occurred once. Antigen unknown. Germline loops: CDR1 LGHNA, CDR2 YNFKEQ. The V end lost 3 bases, the J end lost 4 bases, and 15 bases lay between the germline ends. This CDR3 has 15 amino acids. The PCR had 60 Vbeta and 13 Jbeta primers. Here immunoSEQ multiplex PCR was the method, and the copy in TCRdb shows in-frame clones only, minus some. The data contain 90,000 or so clones, 55% to 75% of them singletons. The specimen sequenced was PBMCs. The chain employs TRBV4-2 and TRBJ1-1; D possibly corresponds to TRBD1 (5 bases). This TCR derives from a woman aged 18-29 years in good health and CMV-seropositive. CDR3 DNA: TGTGCCAGCAGCCATGACGGGGGACTACCCACTGAAGCTTTCTTT. Its translation is CASSHDGGLPTEAFF.